The source of this T cell receptor beta chain is a study of PD-L1 blockade in urothelial cancer. The overall study: Starting at some point between 2014 and 2015, patients were given atezolizumab (1,200 mg intravenously every 3 weeks). Study observations and caveats: For durable-benefit patients, tumor-associated blood clones expanded more at 3 weeks.

Produced via immunoSEQ multiplex PCR; TCRdb's table is partial and in-frame only. The sample gives approximately 71,000 clones, roughly nine tenths of which show up once; 3.4% is in the top ten. CDR1 is MNHEY and CDR2 is SMNVEV in the germline V gene (reference sequence). With V trimmed by 3 bases and J by 0 bases, 9 bases remained unmatched. The CDR3 has 18 residues. In regard to this clone: Its matching antigen is unknown.

The V call is TRBV27, the J call TRBJ2-7; 12 nucleotides match TRBD1. This TCR was sampled from a man between 60 and 70 years old with urothelial cancer. Sample: PBMCs, taken around atezolizumab (anti-PD-L1) treatment. The CDR3 region is CASSFRGTGGISSYEQYF. CDR3 in DNA: TGTGCCAGCAGTTTTCGCGGGACAGGGGGCATAAGCTCCTACGAGCAGTACTTC.